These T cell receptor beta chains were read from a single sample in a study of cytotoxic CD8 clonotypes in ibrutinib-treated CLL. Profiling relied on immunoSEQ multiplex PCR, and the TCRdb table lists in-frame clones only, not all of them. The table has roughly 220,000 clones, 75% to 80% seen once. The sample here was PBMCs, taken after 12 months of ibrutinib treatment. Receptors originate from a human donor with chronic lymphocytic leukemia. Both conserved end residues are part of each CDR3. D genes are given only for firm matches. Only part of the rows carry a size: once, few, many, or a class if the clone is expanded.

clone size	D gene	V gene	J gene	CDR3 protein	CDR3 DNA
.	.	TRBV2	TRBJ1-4	CASSGTGGTEKLFF	TGTGCCAGCAGTGGGACGGGGGGGACCGAAAAACTGTTTTTT
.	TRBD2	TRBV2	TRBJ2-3	CAALNGGGTDTQYF	TGTGCCGCCCTGAACGGGGGGGGCACAGATACGCAGTATTTT
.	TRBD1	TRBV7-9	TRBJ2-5	CASSHFDRAVQETQYF	TGTGCCAGCAGCCATTTTGACAGGGCTGTCCAAGAGACCCAGTACTTC
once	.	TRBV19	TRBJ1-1	CATGAANTEAFF	TGTGCCACAGGGGCGGCGAACACTGAAGCTTTCTTT
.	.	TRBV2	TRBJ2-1	CASTPNSVRGEQFF	TGTGCCAGCACTCCGAACTCTGTTAGGGGTGAGCAGTTCTTC
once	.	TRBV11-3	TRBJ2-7	CASSLGRLDEQYF	TGTGCCAGCAGCTTAGGCAGGCTGGACGAGCAGTACTTC
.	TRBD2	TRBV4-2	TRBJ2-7	CASSQEFGGRNEQYF	TGTGCCAGCAGCCAAGAATTCGGCGGGAGAAACGAGCAGTACTTC
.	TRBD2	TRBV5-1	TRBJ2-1	CASSTAGTSGGVEQFF	TGCGCCAGCAGCACAGCTGGGACTAGCGGGGGAGTTGAGCAGTTCTTC
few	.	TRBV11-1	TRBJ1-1	CASSFKGDTEAFF	TGTGCCAGCAGCTTCAAGGGGGACACTGAAGCTTTCTTT
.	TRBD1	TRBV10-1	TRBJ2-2	CASSTGGNAGELFF	TGCGCCAGCAGTACAGGGGGCAACGCCGGGGAGCTGTTTTTT
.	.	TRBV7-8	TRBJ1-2	CASSLAGLNYGYTF	TGTGCCAGCAGCTTAGCCGGACTTAACTATGGCTACACCTTC